This T cell receptor beta chain was profiled in a study of shared clonotypes between healthy human individuals. Study-wide points: Generation probability values for non-shared clonotypes were lower than those for clonotypes shared by all four donors. Compared with memory subsets, naive subsets generally had larger estimated richness.

The CDR3 runs 15 residues. Trimming stripped 5 bases from V and 0 bases from J, with 11 bases between. CDR1 and CDR2 (germline): MNHEY, SVGAGI. Comments on this clone: Its target is not known.

Sorted-subset replicate PCRs used 200 ng of genomic DNA. This amount corresponded to approximately 30,000 T cell genomes. In the source study's methods: Junction-only sequences without quality scores were provided by ImmunoSEQ, so filtering was different. Generated by immunoSEQ multiplex PCR, the TCRdb table keeps only in-frame clones and is missing some. V and J calls and clone size are copied from that table; D and trimming were computed from the DNA. The table lists 2 million to 2.5 million clones, more than 80% of them singletons. The sample consisted of naive CD4+ T cells from PBMCs. Subset specified: CD45RA+ positively selected. This clonotype originated in a man in his late teens or twenties in good health. Some clones in this sample may be carry-over from other donors' samples. The chain uses TRBV6-5 and TRBJ1-5; maybe TRBD1 (6 bases). DNA for the CDR3: TGTGCCAGCAGTACAGGGCCGGTTAGCAATCAGCCCCAGCATTTT. It yields the protein CASSTGPVSNQPQHF.